This entry is about one TCR beta chain. Its specificity is not known. Compared with germline, one end of the junction differs, possibly owing to a read error. Next came a second PCR, run for roughly 6 to 11 cycles, which used a sample-barcoded 5' primer along with a J-beta primer mix. Each CDR3 protein gets one entry after TCRdb re-called the 5' RACE reads with MiXCR. This table has approximately 730,000 distinct CDR3 sequences, 50% to 65% appearing once. This sample was taken from a study of blood T cells in healthy people across ages. Study-wide results and limits: The study found more naive CD4+ cells and higher diversity in long-lived than aged donors.

The germline CDR1 and CDR2 sequences are MNHEY and SVGAGI. This CDR3 has 13 residues. Sequencing used blood. The chain uses TRBV6-5 and TRBJ2-1, with D maybe TRBD1 (6 bases). This receptor was taken from a man older than 75 in good health. The CDR3, as DNA: TGTGCCGGCAGACCCGGGACATCCAATGAGCAGTTCTTC. Its translation: CAGRPGTSNEQFF.